Listed below are T cell receptor beta chains from one sample, sequenced in a study of immune heterogeneity within non-small cell lung tumors. TCRdb re-called the multiplex PCR reads with MiXCR, one entry per CDR3 protein. The sample comprises more than 10,000 distinct CDR3 sequences, about 25% of which are singletons, and roughly 13% rests with the top ten. The sequenced sample was lung tumor tissue. The receptor source for this set is a man between 50 and 59 years old with non-small cell lung cancer. CDR3s include the opening cysteine and the closing phenylalanine or tryptophan. Fields, in order: D gene, J gene, V gene, clone size, CDR3 protein, CDR3 DNA. D genes are given only for firm matches. Expanded clones are given a class, and other clones once, few, many or no size at all.

>TRBD2|TRBJ2-1|TRBV7-6|many
CASSWRASGRANEQFF
TGTGCCAGCAGCTGGCGGGCTAGCGGGAGGGCCAATGAGCAGTTCTTC
>-|TRBJ2-1|TRBV5-1|many
CASSPHRSPYNEQFF
TGCGCCAGCAGCCCCCACAGGAGCCCCTACAATGAGCAGTTCTTC
>-|TRBJ2-3|TRBV20-1|medium-sized
CSAADRGATDTQYF
TGCAGTGCTGCGGATCGTGGGGCCACAGATACGCAGTATTTT
>-|TRBJ1-1|TRBV6-1|-
CASRSGPHDGTEAFF
TGTGCCAGCAGATCCGGACCGCACGATGGCACTGAAGCTTTCTTT
>TRBD2|TRBJ2-7|TRBV6-1|medium-sized
CASTPLAGGSYEQYF
TGTGCCAGCACCCCACTAGCGGGCGGCTCCTACGAGCAGTACTTC
>-|TRBJ2-1|TRBV24-1|-
CATSNTAGGRNNNEQFF
TGTGCCACCAGTAACACTGCTGGGGGGCGAAACAACAATGAGCAGTTCTTC
>-|TRBJ1-5|TRBV3-1|many
CASSHHAGAGQPQHF
TGTGCCAGCAGCCACCATGCAGGGGCAGGACAGCCCCAGCATTTT
>-|TRBJ1-3|TRBV5-1|many
CASRSGGSGNTIYF
TGCGCCAGCAGGAGCGGGGGCTCAGGAAACACCATATATTTT
>-|TRBJ2-7|TRBV11-3|many
CASSLDQTGYEQYF
TGTGCCAGCAGCTTAGATCAGACCGGATACGAGCAGTACTTC
>-|TRBJ1-1|TRBV28|many
CASSFNSLNTEAFF
TGTGCCAGCAGTTTCAACAGCCTGAACACTGAAGCTTTCTTT
>-|TRBJ2-7|TRBV19|medium-sized
CASSYGTPSGEQYF
TGTGCCAGTAGTTACGGGACACCCTCGGGCGAGCAGTACTTC
>-|TRBJ2-1|TRBV19|many
CASSYDRQVTYEQFF
TGTGCCAGTAGCTATGATAGACAGGTTACCTATGAGCAGTTCTTC
>-|TRBJ2-2|TRBV11-2|many
CASSLFLGGNTGELFF
TGTGCCAGCAGCTTATTTCTCGGGGGGAACACCGGGGAGCTGTTTTTT
>TRBD1|TRBJ2-1|TRBV20-1|many
CSARAQGENYNEQFF
TGCAGTGCTAGAGCCCAGGGGGAAAACTACAATGAGCAGTTCTTC
>TRBD1|TRBJ1-1|TRBV18|few
CASSPQGQGTGTEAFF
TGTGCCAGCTCACCACAGGGACAGGGGACAGGGACTGAAGCTTTCTTT
>-|TRBJ1-3|TRBV7-9|many
CASSLNSGNTIYF
TGTGCCAGCAGCTTAAACTCTGGAAACACCATATATTTT
>TRBD2|TRBJ2-3|TRBV20-1|-
CSARVGLTSGTTDTQYF
TGCAGTGCTAGGGTAGGGTTGACTAGCGGGACCACAGATACGCAGTATTTT
>-|TRBJ2-3|TRBV20-1|few
CSASWRDGTDTQYF
TGCAGTGCTAGTTGGCGGGACGGCACAGATACGCAGTATTTT
>-|TRBJ1-1|TRBV6-1|-
CASNLQGNTEAFF
TGTGCCAGCAACCTACAGGGCAACACTGAAGCTTTCTTT
>TRBD2|TRBJ2-1|TRBV10-2|few
CASQASGRAGGDEQFF
TGCGCCAGTCAAGCTAGCGGGAGGGCCGGGGGGGATGAGCAGTTCTTC
>-|TRBJ2-3|TRBV3-1|medium-sized
CASSQGGDTDTQYF
TGTGCCAGCAGCCAAGGTGGGGACACAGATACGCAGTATTTT
>TRBD2|TRBJ2-3|TRBV7-9|many
CASRSGLAGGRGDTQYF
TGTGCCAGCAGGTCCGGACTAGCGGGAGGACGAGGGGATACGCAGTATTTT
>-|TRBJ2-7|TRBV28|many
CASSLPGGVYEQYF
TGTGCCAGCAGTTTACCCGGGGGCGTCTACGAGCAGTACTTC
>TRBD2|TRBJ2-5|TRBV7-2|-
CASSLGLAGGQETQYF
TGTGCCAGCAGCTTAGGGCTAGCGGGAGGCCAAGAGACCCAGTACTTC
>TRBD1|TRBJ2-7|TRBV5-1|many
CASSLRTGPNYEQYF
TGCGCCAGCAGCTTGAGGACAGGGCCAAACTACGAGCAGTACTTC
>-|TRBJ2-7|TRBV7-2|many
CASSPRQSNIGYF
TGTGCCAGCAGCCCTCGACAGTCGAATATCGGATACTTC
>TRBD1|TRBJ2-3|TRBV20-1|many
CSARDLMGQGAWDTQYF
TGCAGTGCTAGAGATTTAATGGGACAGGGGGCATGGGATACGCAGTATTTT
>-|TRBJ2-1|TRBV28|many
CASSLWSSNEQFF
TGTGCCAGCAGTTTATGGTCCTCCAATGAGCAGTTCTTC
>TRBD1|TRBJ1-1|TRBV6-1|medium-sized
CASSDRERNTEAFF
TGTGCCAGCAGCGACAGGGAGAGGAACACTGAAGCTTTCTTT
>-|TRBJ2-6|TRBV19|many
CASIGGSPTGANVLTF
TGTGCCAGTATCGGCGGCAGTCCCACTGGGGCCAACGTCCTGACTTTC
>-|TRBJ1-2|TRBV12-3/TRBV12-4|medium-sized
CASSSWTVTNGYTF
TGTGCCAGCAGTTCATGGACAGTTACAAATGGCTACACCTTC
>TRBD2|TRBJ2-1|TRBV10-3|many
CAISESGGAYNEQFF
TGTGCCATCAGTGAGTCGGGAGGGGCCTACAATGAGCAGTTCTTC
>-|TRBJ1-5|TRBV12-3/TRBV12-4|many
CASSDSNQPQHF
TGTGCCAGCAGTGATAGCAATCAGCCCCAGCATTTT
>TRBD2|TRBJ2-3|TRBV2|few
CASSEWGGTSTDTQYF
TGTGCCAGCAGTGAATGGGGGGGAACTAGCACAGATACGCAGTATTTT
>TRBD1|TRBJ2-7|TRBV20-1|many
CSARGRGQYEQYF
TGCAGTGCTAGAGGTAGGGGGCAGTACGAGCAGTACTTC
>TRBD2|TRBJ2-1|TRBV3-1|-
CAGSPRLAGGGEQFF
TGTGCCGGCAGCCCACGACTAGCGGGGGGCGGTGAGCAGTTCTTC
>-|TRBJ2-6|TRBV30|many
CAWSGGAGANVLTF
TGTGCCTGGAGTGGTGGTGCTGGGGCCAACGTCCTGACTTTC
>-|TRBJ1-2|TRBV29-1|many
CSPLLFPDGYTF
TGCAGCCCCCTCCTCTTTCCAGATGGCTACACCTTC
>-|TRBJ2-2|TRBV20-1|many
CSARTGRGGTGELFF
TGCAGTGCTAGGACGGGCAGGGGAGGAACCGGGGAGCTGTTTTTT
>TRBD1|TRBJ2-2|TRBV9|many
CASSALTGFPGELFF
TGTGCCAGCAGCGCCCTGACAGGGTTTCCCGGGGAGCTGTTTTTT
>TRBD1|TRBJ1-1|TRBV18|many
CASSRGMGTGANLNTEAFF
TGTGCCAGCTCACGGGGTATGGGGACAGGGGCCAATCTGAACACTGAAGCTTTCTTT
>-|TRBJ1-5|TRBV19|-
CAISIRGSYSTNQPQHF
TGTGCCATTAGTATAAGGGGTAGTTATTCGACCAATCAGCCCCAGCATTTT
>-|TRBJ1-1|TRBV20-1|many
CSARYRTEAFF
TGCAGTGCTAGGTACAGGACTGAAGCTTTCTTT
>TRBD1|TRBJ2-1|TRBV7-9|-
CASSPGTVSLNNEQFF
TGTGCCAGCAGCCCAGGGACAGTGAGCCTCAACAATGAGCAGTTCTTC
>-|TRBJ2-6|TRBV11-2|many
CASSLDFPGANVLTF
TGTGCCAGCAGCTTAGATTTTCCTGGGGCCAACGTCCTGACTTTC
>TRBD1|TRBJ2-7|TRBV6-1|medium-sized
CASTGQGGQYF
TGTGCCAGCACTGGACAGGGGGGGCAGTACTTC
>TRBD1|TRBJ1-3|TRBV2|many
CASTNLDRVNTIYF
TGTGCCAGCACCAATCTCGACAGGGTAAACACCATATATTTT
>TRBD1|TRBJ1-6|TRBV6-6|many
CASSYSKRGQGMALEFNNSPLHF
TGTGCCAGCAGTTACTCCAAAAGGGGACAGGGAATGGCTTTGGAGTTTAATAATTCACCCCTCCACTTT